The 25 T cell receptor beta chains below were found in one sample sequenced in a study of T cell repertoires in cytomegalovirus infection. TCRdb re-called the reads with MiXCR, one entry per CDR3 protein. The table records a few hundred thousand distinct CDR3 sequences, just under 40% of them present only once. Antigens for these TCRs are unknown. Here the sequenced sample was cultured PBMCs, taken from culture after CMV antigen stimulation. These receptors all come from a human donor in good health (CMV status not recorded). Some clones in this sample may be carry-over from other donors' samples.

This clonotype was counted once. The gene calls are TRBV2 and TRBJ1-2, with D possibly TRBD1 on 5 matching bases. The CDR3 is 16 amino acids. V was cut by 0 bases and J by 4 bases, with 15 bases left in between. Germline V gene lookup returns CDR1 SNHLY and CDR2 FYNNEI. For the CDR3, the DNA is TGTGCCAGCAGTGAAGCCCCATCCGCCAGGGTCTATGGCTACACCTTC. This translates into CASSEAPSARVYGYTF. Variable domain in full (rest from reference TRBV2 and TRBJ1-2): EPEVTQTPSHQVTQMGQEVILRCVPISNHLYFYWYRQILGQKVEFLVSFYNNEISEKSEIFDDQFSVERPDGSNFTLKIRSTKLEDSAMYFCASSEAPSARVYGYTFGSGTRLTVV.

The chain is built from TRBV20-1 and TRBJ2-3; the D gene is possibly TRBD1 (6 bases). V shed 6 bases and J shed 0 bases, with 13 bases lying between them. The germline V gene encodes CDR1 DFQATT and CDR2 SNEGSKA (reference sequence). The CDR3 is made up of 14 amino acids. The CDR3 loop is CSAQTGPSTDTQYF. The CDR3 nucleotides are TGCAGTGCCCAAACAGGGCCCAGCACAGATACGCAGTATTTT.

The chain carries TRBV30 and TRBJ2-7; no reliable D call. The CDR3 spans 14 residues. Germline V gene data show CDR1 as GTSNPN and CDR2 as SVGIG (reference sequence). Trimming left V 1 base short and J 6 bases short, with 16 bases between. In DNA form, the CDR3 reads TGTGCCTGGAGTGGGGCTACGCCAGCCGGCGAGCAGTACTTC. It is translated as CAWSGATPAGEQYF.

This clonotype was seen more than once but under ten times. The V gene is TRBV7-9, the J gene TRBJ2-7, with a possible D match to TRBD1 (5 bases). Germline CDR1 and CDR2: SEHNR and FQNEAQ (reference sequence). This CDR3 has 18 amino acids. Trimming left V 5 bases short and J 3 bases short, with 26 bases between. The CDR3 region is CASSRRLFQGNNGYEQYF. The CDR3 region has the DNA TGTGCCAGCAGCAGGCGCCTATTTCAGGGCAACAATGGCTACGAGCAGTACTTC.

The chain carries TRBV7-6 and TRBJ2-5; D uncertain. The V gene's germline CDR1 is SGHVS and CDR2 FNYEAQ. V was cut by 5 bases and J by 2 bases, with 6 bases left in between. This CDR3 has 12 amino acids. The CDR3 is CASSTKQETQYF. The CDR3 DNA is TGTGCCAGCAGCACGAAGCAAGAGACCCAGTACTTC.

This chain joins TRBV2 and TRBJ2-2; the D gene is possibly TRBD1 (5 bases). The germline V gene encodes CDR1 SNHLY and CDR2 FYNNEI. The CDR3 totals 14 residues. Trimming removed 11 bases at V and 3 bases at J, with 16 bases between. CDR3 nucleotides: TGTGCCTCCAAAGGGGATCTGGACACCGGGGAGCTGTTTTTT. As protein: CASKGDLDTGELFF.

This clonotype occurred once. V and J are TRBV4-1 and TRBJ2-1; D tentatively fits TRBD1 or TRBD2 (5 bases each). The germline V gene has CDR1 MGHRA and CDR2 YSYEKL. V gave up 2 bases and J gave up 8 bases, with 16 bases separating them. The CDR3 sequence is 15 residues long. CDR3 sequence: CASSQPTERVHEQFF. For the CDR3, the DNA is TGCGCCAGCAGCCAACCGACAGAGAGGGTCCATGAGCAGTTCTTC.

The chain has TRBV7-2 and TRBJ2-6; TRBD2 is a possible D gene (6 bases). The germline gives CDR1 SGHTA, CDR2 FQGNSA. The length of the CDR3 is 18 residues. Trimming took off 5 bases at V and 0 bases at J, with 17 bases between the two ends. The CDR3 protein is CASSPQGLSSSGANVLTF. The CDR3 DNA reads as TGTGCCAGCAGCCCTCAGGGACTTTCGAGCTCTGGGGCCAACGTCCTGACTTTC.

V and J are TRBV5-4 and TRBJ1-2; maybe TRBD1 (6 bases). Germline assignment: CDR1 SGHNT and CDR2 YYREEE (reference sequence). V was shortened by 4 bases and J by 5 bases, with 15 bases between the two germline ends. The CDR3 runs to 14 residues. DNA for the CDR3: TGTGCCAGCAGCGGAACAACAGGGCCATATGGCTACACCTTC. Protein product: CASSGTTGPYGYTF.

This sequence joins TRBV11-3 and TRBJ2-3, with a weak D call TRBD1 (6 bases). Germline V lookup: CDR1 SGHNT, CDR2 YENEEA. The CDR3 is 15 amino acids. Trimming removed 1 base at V and 8 bases at J, with 16 bases between. The CDR3 spells CASSLGTGRVGTQYF. The CDR3 region has the DNA TGTGCCAGCAGCTTAGGCACAGGGAGAGTAGGTACGCAGTATTTT.

This clonotype was detected a few times. V gene TRBV7-2 combines with J gene TRBJ1-2; D might be TRBD1 (6 bases). CDR3 size: 15 residues. The V and J ends lost 4 bases and 2 bases respectively, with 14 bases between them. Germline lookup yields CDR1 SGHTA and CDR2 FQGNSA. The chain's CDR3 is CASSSNSGTNYGYTF. The CDR3 nucleotides are TGTGCCAGCAGCTCAAATTCCGGGACAAACTATGGCTACACCTTC. The full variable domain, with the rest looked up from reference TRBV7-2 and TRBJ1-2, is GAGVSQSPSNKVTEKGKDVELRCDPISGHTALYWYRQSLGQGLEFLIYFQGNSAPDKSGLPSDRFSAERTGGSVSTLTIQRTQQEDSAVYLCASSSNSGTNYGYTFGSGTRLTVV.

On this clonotype: A much larger clone differs from this one at a single base, so this may be a read error. The chain joins TRBV7-2 to TRBJ2-3; the match to TRBD2 covers 7 bases. There are 15 residues in the CDR3. Germline assignment: CDR1 SGHTA and CDR2 FQGNSA. The CDR3 nucleotides read TGTGCCAGCCGCTTGGGGACTATCTCAATAGATACGCAGTATTTT. It encodes CASRLGTISIDTQYF.

The chain couples TRBV6-2 or TRBV6-3 to TRBJ2-2, with 7 positions matching TRBD1. The CDR3 is 14 residues long. Trimming cost V 9 bases and J 4 bases; bases outside gene matches: 8. Germline V gene lookup returns CDR1 MNHEY and CDR2 SVGEGT. The DNA for the CDR3 is TGTGCCAGTTTACCGGGACAGCGCACCGGGGAGCTGTTTTTT. Its translation: CASLPGQRTGELFF.

This clonotype was observed a few times. This chain connects TRBV7-2 to TRBJ1-2; D may be TRBD1 (5 bases). The V end was cut by 0 bases, the J end by 8 bases, with 7 bases between. Germline V gene lookup returns CDR1 SGHTA and CDR2 FQGNSA. This CDR3 has 12 amino acids. The CDR3 sequence is CASSLAGEGYTF. The CDR3 DNA sequence: TGTGCCAGCAGCTTAGCGGGGGAAGGCTACACCTTC.

The genes are TRBV2 and TRBJ2-1; 8 bases match TRBD2. The CDR3 is 17 residues long. V shed 9 bases, J shed 0 bases, and the junction held 13 bases outside the gene matches. Germline V gene data show CDR1 as SNHLY and CDR2 as FYNNEI. The CDR3, as DNA: TGTGCCAGGTCGCGGTTTGAGCGGGGGAGCTCCTACAATGAGCAGTTCTTC. It translates to CARSRFERGSSYNEQFF.

The table lists this clonotype with a few counts. The V and J genes are TRBV28 and TRBJ1-2; 10 positions match TRBD1. The trim removed 6 bases at V and 4 bases at J, leaving 8 bases unmatched. CDR3 length: 15 amino acids. Germline-derived CDR1 and CDR2 are MDHEN and SYDVKM. The CDR3 here is CASSPGTGDTYGYTF. The DNA for the CDR3 is TGTGCCAGCAGCCCCGGGACAGGGGATACCTATGGCTACACCTTC.

This clonotype showed up many times. The chain combines TRBV7-2 with TRBJ2-1; 9 nucleotides agree with TRBD2. CDR3 length: 15 residues. Trimming cost V 3 bases and J 8 bases; bases outside gene matches: 8. From germline, CDR1 is SGHTA and CDR2 FQGNSA. CDR3 bases: TGTGCCAGCAGCTTTTTGGCGGGAGGGCCCGATGAGCAGTTCTTC. It translates to CASSFLAGGPDEQFF.

This rearrangement joins TRBV20-1 to TRBJ2-3; unclear D gene. CDR3 length: 12 residues. CDR1 and CDR2 from the germline V gene are DFQATT and SNEGSKA (reference sequence). V dropped 5 bases and J dropped 0 bases, with 6 bases sitting between them. The DNA of the CDR3 is TGCAGTGCTCGCGTTAGCACAGATACGCAGTATTTT. Translation gives CSARVSTDTQYF.

This clonotype was seen more than once but under ten times. The chain has TRBV6-1 and TRBJ2-5; 13 nucleotides agree with TRBD2. Germline V gives CDR1 MNHNS, CDR2 SASEGT. The CDR3 covers 16 residues. J was trimmed by 5 bases and V by 5 bases; bases with no gene match: 8. CDR3 in DNA: TGTGCCAGCAGTCCGCGGACTAGCGGGGGTCAGGAGACCCAGTACTTC. It encodes CASSPRTSGGQETQYF.

The CDR3 region is CASSQRGTGNTIYF. CDR3 coding DNA: TGTGCCAGCAGCCAACGGGGAACCGGAAACACCATATATTTT. This chain joins TRBV7-2 and TRBJ1-3; D is ambiguous. The length of the CDR3 is 14 residues. Trimming pared 5 bases from V and 4 bases from J, leaving 12 bases between. Germline CDR1 reads SGHTA; CDR2 reads FQGNSA.

The rearrangement links TRBV7-6 to TRBJ2-1, with 8 bases aligning to TRBD1. Germline CDR1 SGHVS, CDR2 FNYEAQ. The CDR3 sequence is 16 residues long. J gave up 1 base and V 5 bases, and 7 bases lay outside the gene matches. The CDR3 region has the DNA TGTGCCAGCAGCCCCCGGACAGGGAGGTCCTACAATGAGCAGTTCTTC. It translates to CASSPRTGRSYNEQFF.

In this sample, this clonotype turned up a few times. V and J are TRBV28 and TRBJ1-1; D is unclear. This CDR3 spans 13 amino acids. The germline CDR1 and CDR2 sequences are MDHEN and SYDVKM. The V gene lost 7 bases and the J gene lost 5 bases, with 14 bases spanning the gap. The DNA for the CDR3 is TGTGCCAGCACGGAGGGTACGAGGACTGAAGCTTTCTTT. Residues: CASTEGTRTEAFF.

V gene TRBV12-3 or TRBV12-4 combines with J gene TRBJ1-3; unclear D gene. Deletions cut 7 bases from V and 3 bases from J, with 7 bases between. The CDR3 runs to 12 residues. CDR3 sequence (DNA): TGTGCCAGCAAACCGATTGGAAACACCATATATTTT. This gives the protein CASKPIGNTIYF.

This clonotype was observed many times. J is TRBJ1-2 and V is TRBV7-2, with TRBD1 matching over 10 bases. The CDR3 runs 13 residues. Germline CDR1 SGHTA, CDR2 FQGNSA. Trimming removed 5 bases from V and 6 bases from J; junction bases left unmatched: 3. The CDR3 spells CASSPDRGHGYTF. DNA of the CDR3: TGTGCCAGCAGCCCTGACAGGGGGCATGGCTACACCTTC.

This clonotype was found a few times. The CDR3 region is CASSLWEKTGRAGELFF. The CDR3 coding sequence is TGTGCCAGCAGCTTATGGGAAAAGACAGGCAGGGCCGGGGAGCTGTTTTTT. This sequence joins TRBV7-2 and TRBJ2-2, with D perhaps TRBD1 (6 bases). This CDR3 has 17 residues. Trimming took off 2 bases at V and 6 bases at J, with 19 bases between the two ends. Germline V gene data show CDR1 as SGHTA and CDR2 as FQGNSA. Full variable domain (missing parts from reference TRBV7-2 and TRBJ2-2): GAGVSQSPSNKVTEKGKDVELRCDPISGHTALYWYRQSLGQGLEFLIYFQGNSAPDKSGLPSDRFSAERTGGSVSTLTIQRTQQEDSAVYLCASSLWEKTGRAGELFFGEGSRLTVL.